Reported below is one TCR beta chain. The record originates from a study of brain T cells in children with intractable seizures. The table came from immunoSEQ multiplex PCR; TCRdb's copy has only in-frame clones and leaves some out. Here the sample spans about 22,000 clones, 85% to 95% being singletons. V gave up 5 bases and J gave up 4 bases, with 9 bases separating them. CDR3 length: 12 residues. Germline loops: CDR1 LNHDA, CDR2 SQIVND (reference sequence). The sample consisted of peripheral blood, taken at surgery. This chain connects TRBV19 to TRBJ2-7; D unclear. The clonotype comes from a boy between 5 and 17 years old with focal cortical dysplasia and intractable seizures. CDR3 coding DNA: TGTGCCAGTAGTCCGCCCGGTTACGAGCAGTACTTC. Protein product: CASSPPGYEQYF.